Below are 18 T cell receptor beta chains sequenced from a single sample in a study of untreated major depressive disorder. Study-level points and caveats: Depressed patients' CD4+ T cells carried increased TRBV05-01 (Vbeta 5.1) usage versus control CD4+ T cells.

Using immunoSEQ multiplex PCR, the repertoire was profiled, and TCRdb retains in-frame clones only, with some absent. Here the sample spans about 27,000 clones, about 90% being singletons. These receptors lack a known antigen. The source material was CD4+ T cells from PBMCs. These receptors were obtained from a woman aged 30 to 39 with major depressive disorder.

This chain connects TRBV5-4 to TRBJ2-7; D is unresolved. Germline V CDR1 and CDR2: SGHNT, YYREEE (reference sequence). The CDR3 has 14 residues. V lost 3 bases and J 2 bases, leaving 12 bases between the germline ends. The CDR3 coding sequence is TGTGCCAGCAGCTCCTACGGGCCTCCCTACGAGCAGTACTTC. Translating gives CASSSYGPPYEQYF.

The rearrangement joins TRBV9 to TRBJ2-2, with D maybe TRBD2 (6 bases). With 0 bases removed from V and 4 bases from J, the gap between germline ends came to 16 bases. Germline loops: CDR1 SGDLS, CDR2 YYNGEE. This CDR3 has 17 amino acids. The CDR3 nucleotides read TGTGCCAGCAGCGTAGACCCTAGGAGCGGGCCCACCGGGGAGCTGTTTTTT. This sequence encodes CASSVDPRSGPTGELFF. Full variable domain (outside the CDR3, taken from reference TRBV9 and TRBJ2-2): DSGVTQTPKHLITATGQRVTLRCSPRSGDLSVYWYQQSLDQGLQFLIQYYNGEERAKGNILERFSAQQFPDLHSELNLSSLELGDSALYFCASSVDPRSGPTGELFFGEGSRLTVL.

V usage is TRBV5-4 and J usage is TRBJ1-4; D gene unclear. The CDR3 loop spans 13 amino acids. The V and J ends lost 2 bases and 5 bases respectively, with 7 bases between them. Germline V CDR1 and CDR2: SGHNT, YYREEE (reference sequence). In nucleotides, the CDR3 is TGTGCCAGCAGCTTTGGAGGGAATGAAAAACTGTTTTTT. It yields the protein CASSFGGNEKLFF.

The chain is built from TRBV4-3 and TRBJ2-1; TRBD2 aligns across 9 bases. In germline, CDR1 is LGHNA, CDR2 YSLEER. The CDR3 runs to 18 residues. V lost 0 bases to trimming and J lost 3 bases; unmatched junction nucleotides: 9. This chain's CDR3 is CASSQEWLAGTIYNEQFF. The CDR3 nucleotides read TGCGCCAGCAGCCAAGAATGGCTAGCGGGAACTATCTACAATGAGCAGTTCTTC.

The V call is TRBV5-1, the J call TRBJ2-7, with D possibly matching TRBD2 (5 bases). The germline V and J ends were trimmed by 4 bases and 2 bases, with 13 bases remaining between them. The CDR3 has 14 amino acids. Germline V gene sequence: CDR1 SGHRS, CDR2 YFSETQ. The CDR3 region has the DNA TGCGCCAGCAGCCCCGGCGGGCGCACCTACGAGCAGTACTTC. Protein sequence: CASSPGGRTYEQYF.

This chain uses TRBV6-5 with TRBJ1-2; a weak D match, TRBD1 (5 bases). The germline V gene has CDR1 MNHEY and CDR2 SVGAGI. Deletions cut 2 bases from V and 6 bases from J, with 10 bases between. This CDR3 contains 13 residues. The CDR3 region has the DNA TGTGCCAGCAGTTACCGGGGGAACAATGGCTACACCTTC. Amino acids: CASSYRGNNGYTF.

The chain has TRBV15 and TRBJ2-7, with TRBD2 as a possible D gene (5 bases). Germline CDR1 reads LNHNV; CDR2 reads YYDKDF (reference sequence). The V gene lost 0 bases and the J gene lost 6 bases, with 15 bases spanning the gap. This CDR3 is built from 15 residues. The CDR3 DNA reads as TGTGCCACCAGCAGAGAAGTAGGGAGAACGGGCGAGCAGTACTTC. Protein sequence: CATSREVGRTGEQYF.

This rearrangement joins TRBV7-9 to TRBJ1-2, with no clear D. The CDR3 has 14 amino acids. Trimming left V 2 bases short and J 8 bases short, with 15 bases between. Germline V CDR1 and CDR2: SEHNR, FQNEAQ (reference sequence). This CDR3 reads CASSLSRHLGGYTF. For the CDR3, the DNA is TGTGCCAGCAGCTTAAGTCGTCACCTCGGGGGCTACACCTTC. Filled out from reference TRBV7-9 and TRBJ1-2, the complete variable domain reads DTGVSQNPRHKITKRGQNVTFRCDPISEHNRLYWYRQTLGQGPEFLTYFQNEAQLEKSRLLSDRFSAERPKGSFSTLEIQRTEQGDSAMYLCASSLSRHLGGYTFGSGTRLTVV.

This rearrangement joins TRBV7-2 to TRBJ1-6; 9 positions agree with TRBD1. Germline V gives CDR1 SGHTA, CDR2 FQGNSA. V lost 5 bases to trimming and J lost 10 bases; unmatched junction nucleotides: 6. The CDR3 totals 14 residues. In DNA, the CDR3 is TGTGCCAGCAGCGGAGGGACAGGGTTCTCACCCCTCCACTTT. The encoded protein is CASSGGTGFSPLHF.

This chain links TRBV9 with TRBJ2-3; possible D gene TRBD2, 6 bases. With 2 bases removed from V and 3 bases from J, the gap between germline ends came to 13 bases. The CDR3 sequence is 15 residues long. From germline, CDR1 is SGDLS and CDR2 YYNGEE. The DNA for the CDR3 is TGTGCCAGCAGCGTGTCGCCCCGGGAGACAGATACGCAGTATTTT. Protein product: CASSVSPRETDTQYF. The entire variable domain, with the rest obtained from reference TRBV9 and TRBJ2-3, is as follows: DSGVTQTPKHLITATGQRVTLRCSPRSGDLSVYWYQQSLDQGLQFLIQYYNGEERAKGNILERFSAQQFPDLHSELNLSSLELGDSALYFCASSVSPRETDTQYFGPGTRLTVL.

This chain links TRBV5-6 with TRBJ2-6, with D possibly matching TRBD1 (5 bases). Deletions cut 2 bases from V and 0 bases from J, with 9 bases between. Germline V gene sequence: CDR1 SGHDT, CDR2 YYEEEE. The CDR3 is made up of 16 amino acids. CDR3 protein: CASSFRQSSGANVLTF. CDR3 sequence (DNA): TGTGCCAGCAGCTTTCGACAGAGCTCTGGGGCCAACGTCCTGACTTTC.

Written as DNA, the CDR3 is TGCGCCAGCAGCTCCGCGGGAGTCATTCAGTACTTC. Its translation is CASSSAGVIQYF. This chain connects TRBV5-1 to TRBJ2-4; 7 bases agree with TRBD2. From germline, CDR1 is SGHRS and CDR2 YFSETQ. The CDR3 has 12 residues. V lost 3 bases, J lost 9 bases, and 3 bases stayed unmatched.

The chain combines TRBV5-1 with TRBJ2-5; the D is unclear. The CDR3 extends over 15 amino acids. CDR1 and CDR2 (germline): SGHRS, YFSETQ. The ends were cut back, 0 bases at V and 5 bases at J, with 14 bases in the middle. CDR3 sequence: CASSLASVPGETQYF. The CDR3 nucleotides are TGCGCCAGCAGCTTGGCCTCGGTCCCCGGGGAGACCCAGTACTTC.

The V call is TRBV7-3, the J call TRBJ2-1, with 7 nucleotides matching TRBD2. The V gene's germline CDR1 is SGHTA and CDR2 FQGTGA. This CDR3 contains 15 residues. The V gene end was trimmed by 5 bases and the J gene end by 6 bases; junction bases not matched to a gene: 10. For the CDR3, the DNA is TGTGCCAGCAGCCTAAGGGCGGGAGTTCCCAATGAGCAGTTCTTC. Translation: CASSLRAGVPNEQFF.

The rearrangement joins TRBV5-6 to TRBJ2-7; no clear D gene. V lost 4 bases and J lost 5, with 7 bases in between. The CDR3 runs to 11 residues. Germline CDR1 SGHDT, CDR2 YYEEEE. The CDR3 is CASSLYNEQYF. In DNA form, the CDR3 reads TGTGCCAGCAGCCTGTACAACGAGCAGTACTTC.

The J gene is TRBJ2-2, the V gene TRBV4-1, with 10 positions matching TRBD2. With V trimmed by 0 bases and J by 3 bases, 1 base remained unmatched. The germline CDR1 and CDR2 sequences are MGHRA and YSYEKL. This CDR3 has 16 amino acids. CDR3: CASSQDSGGYTGELFF. CDR3 sequence (DNA): TGCGCCAGCAGCCAAGATAGCGGGGGGTACACCGGGGAGCTGTTTTTT.

The V and J genes are TRBV29-1 and TRBJ2-3, with 13 bases lining up with TRBD2. There are 14 residues in the CDR3. The J segment lost 4 bases and the V segment lost 6 bases, leaving 4 bases of the junction unmatched. The germline CDR1 and CDR2 sequences are SQVTM and ANQGSEA. The CDR3: CSVAGLAGADTQYF. CDR3 nucleotides: TGCAGCGTCGCCGGACTAGCGGGAGCAGATACGCAGTATTTT.

The sample holds one count of this clone. This rearrangement joins TRBV4-2 to TRBJ1-6; the D is unclear. The CDR3 has 16 amino acids. Germline V gene data show CDR1 as LGHNA and CDR2 as YNFKEQ. V lost 3 bases to trimming and J lost 6 bases, with 15 bases between them. The CDR3 DNA sequence: TGTGCCAGCAGCCAGAACCTGAAAGAAACTAATTCACCCCTCCACTTT. Encoded protein: CASSQNLKETNSPLHF.